These T cell receptor beta chains were read from a single sample in a study of cytomegalovirus exposure and HLA in healthy donors. TCRdb keeps only in-frame clones here, not all; method: immunoSEQ multiplex PCR. This sample has about 160,000 clones, with 65% to 85% found just once. Material for sequencing was PBMCs. These receptors originate from a male donor in good health and CMV-seropositive. The CDR3 runs from the conserved cysteine through the conserved F or W. A D gene is named only where the DNA matches it firmly. Expanded clones get a size class; other rows say once, few or many, or leave the size out.

clone size: .; J gene: TRBJ2-7; V gene: TRBV5-1; D gene: .; CDR3 DNA: TGCGCCAGCAGCCACCCTAGGAGCTACGAGCAGTACTTC; CDR3 protein: CASSHPRSYEQYF
clone size: few; J gene: TRBJ1-2; V gene: TRBV18; D gene: .; CDR3 DNA: TGTGCCAGCTCACCCGGACAATCTGGCTACACCTTC; CDR3 protein: CASSPGQSGYTF
clone size: few; J gene: TRBJ2-7; V gene: TRBV27; D gene: TRBD1; CDR3 DNA: TGTGCCAGCAGTTCGATCCGGGACAGTTTCTACGAGCAGTACTTC; CDR3 protein: CASSSIRDSFYEQYF
clone size: once; J gene: TRBJ2-3; V gene: TRBV5-5; D gene: TRBD2; CDR3 DNA: TGTGCCAGCAGCTTGGGGGCTAGCGGGTACACAGATACGCAGTATTTT; CDR3 protein: CASSLGASGYTDTQYF
clone size: .; J gene: TRBJ2-3; V gene: TRBV5-1; D gene: TRBD2; CDR3 DNA: TGCGCCAGCAGCACTAGCGGGGACACAGATACGCAGTATTTT; CDR3 protein: CASSTSGDTDTQYF
clone size: few; J gene: TRBJ2-1; V gene: TRBV7-9; D gene: .; CDR3 DNA: TGTGCCAGCAGCCGCGGAGCCTACAATGAGCAGTTCTTC; CDR3 protein: CASSRGAYNEQFF
clone size: .; J gene: TRBJ2-7; V gene: TRBV7-9; D gene: TRBD2; CDR3 DNA: TGTTCCAGCAGCCCGGGGACTAGCGGGAGGGCCCTCGACGAGCAGTACTTC; CDR3 protein: CSSSPGTSGRALDEQYF
clone size: .; J gene: TRBJ2-7; V gene: TRBV7-6; D gene: .; CDR3 DNA: TGTGCCAGCAGCTTAGCGGAGAGCTCCTACGAGCAGTACTTC; CDR3 protein: CASSLAESSYEQYF
clone size: .; J gene: TRBJ2-1; V gene: TRBV27; D gene: TRBD2; CDR3 DNA: TGTGCCAGCAGTCCATGGCGGGAGGGCCCAGATGAGCAGTTCTTC; CDR3 protein: CASSPWREGPDEQFF
clone size: .; J gene: TRBJ1-2; V gene: TRBV6-5; D gene: TRBD1; CDR3 DNA: TGTGCCAGCAGTGCCCGGACAGGCTTCTATGGCTACACCTTC; CDR3 protein: CASSARTGFYGYTF
clone size: .; J gene: TRBJ1-2; V gene: TRBV27; D gene: .; CDR3 DNA: TGTGCCAGCAGTCCCTTCGCCGGGGGCTATGGCTACACCTTC; CDR3 protein: CASSPFAGGYGYTF
clone size: .; J gene: TRBJ2-7; V gene: TRBV19; D gene: TRBD1; CDR3 DNA: TGTGCCAGTGGGACAGGGAAAAGCTACGAGCAGTACTTC; CDR3 protein: CASGTGKSYEQYF
clone size: .; J gene: TRBJ1-2; V gene: TRBV7-2; D gene: .; CDR3 DNA: TGTGCCAGCAGCTTAGAGGGCCAGCGGAACTATGGCTACACCTTC; CDR3 protein: CASSLEGQRNYGYTF
clone size: .; J gene: TRBJ2-2; V gene: TRBV25-1; D gene: TRBD2; CDR3 DNA: TGTGCCAGCAGTACCCTCGCTAGCGGGAGCTCCGGGGAGCTGTTTTTT; CDR3 protein: CASSTLASGSSGELFF
clone size: .; J gene: TRBJ2-7; V gene: TRBV19; D gene: .; CDR3 DNA: TGTGCCAGTAGTCCCTTGACTTGGCAGTCGCGAAACTACGAGCAGTACTTC; CDR3 protein: CASSPLTWQSRNYEQYF
clone size: few; J gene: TRBJ1-1; V gene: TRBV5-6; D gene: .; CDR3 DNA: TGTGCCAGCAGCTTGGTCAGGACAAACACTGAAGCTTTCTTT; CDR3 protein: CASSLVRTNTEAFF
clone size: .; J gene: TRBJ2-1; V gene: TRBV27; D gene: .; CDR3 DNA: TGTGCCAGCAGTTCCTTCCGCGGTAGCTCCTACAATGAGCAGTTCTTC; CDR3 protein: CASSSFRGSSYNEQFF
clone size: once; J gene: TRBJ2-1; V gene: TRBV11-1; D gene: TRBD1; CDR3 DNA: TGTGCCAGCAGCTTAGGTGGACAGGGGAGCTCCTACAATGAGCAGTTCTTC; CDR3 protein: CASSLGGQGSSYNEQFF
clone size: few; J gene: TRBJ1-2; V gene: TRBV4-2; D gene: .; CDR3 DNA: TGTGCCAGCAGCCAAGACAGGCGACAATCCTATGGCTACACCTTC; CDR3 protein: CASSQDRRQSYGYTF
clone size: .; J gene: TRBJ1-5; V gene: TRBV7-9; D gene: .; CDR3 DNA: TGTGCCAGCGGCCCGGGAACACTTGTCCAGCCCCAGCATTTT; CDR3 protein: CASGPGTLVQPQHF
clone size: .; J gene: TRBJ2-1; V gene: TRBV28; D gene: .; CDR3 DNA: TGTGCCAGCAGTTTGTTATCAGGATCAACATACAATGAGCAGTTCTTC; CDR3 protein: CASSLLSGSTYNEQFF
clone size: .; J gene: TRBJ2-5; V gene: TRBV2; D gene: .; CDR3 DNA: TGTGCCAGCAGGGCCTTGGGCGAGAGACAAGAGACCCAGTACTTC; CDR3 protein: CASRALGERQETQYF
clone size: .; J gene: TRBJ2-1; V gene: TRBV6-6; D gene: .; CDR3 DNA: TGTGCCAGCAGTTACGGCTCGCCTGAGCAGTTCTTC; CDR3 protein: CASSYGSPEQFF
clone size: .; J gene: TRBJ1-3; V gene: TRBV4-1; D gene: .; CDR3 DNA: TGCGCCAGCAGCGCGGGCCACCTACCTGGAAACACCATATATTTT; CDR3 protein: CASSAGHLPGNTIYF
clone size: .; J gene: TRBJ2-3; V gene: TRBV30; D gene: TRBD2; CDR3 DNA: TGTGCCTGGGGACTAGCGGGAGGGCCTTCGCAGTATTTT; CDR3 protein: CAWGLAGGPSQYF
clone size: .; J gene: TRBJ2-2; V gene: TRBV9; D gene: TRBD2; CDR3 DNA: TGTGCCAGCAGCACCCCGCGGGGACTAGCGGGACCGAACACCGGGGAGCTGTTTTTT; CDR3 protein: CASSTPRGLAGPNTGELFF
clone size: .; J gene: TRBJ2-7; V gene: TRBV4-3; D gene: .; CDR3 DNA: TGCGCCAGCAGCCAAGCCGTCCGGGACACTTCCTACGAGCAGTACTTC; CDR3 protein: CASSQAVRDTSYEQYF
clone size: few; J gene: TRBJ1-1; V gene: TRBV2; D gene: .; CDR3 DNA: TGTGCCAGCAGTGAAAGCCGGGACACTGAAGCTTTCTTT; CDR3 protein: CASSESRDTEAFF
clone size: .; J gene: TRBJ1-1; V gene: TRBV7-9; D gene: .; CDR3 DNA: TGTGCCAGCAGCCCCTTCCGCGGAGGGACCATCAATCCAATGTTGAAAGCTTTCTTT; CDR3 protein: CASSPFRGGTINPMLKAFF
clone size: once; J gene: TRBJ2-4; V gene: TRBV19; D gene: TRBD2; CDR3 DNA: TGTGCCAGTAGTCCCGGGACTAGCGGGAGTACGGTTCAGTACTTC; CDR3 protein: CASSPGTSGSTVQYF
clone size: .; J gene: TRBJ1-1; V gene: TRBV11-2; D gene: .; CDR3 DNA: TGTGCCAGCAGCCCTTCAGTGAACACTGAAGCTTTCTTT; CDR3 protein: CASSPSVNTEAFF
clone size: .; J gene: TRBJ2-7; V gene: TRBV27; D gene: .; CDR3 DNA: TGTGCCAGCAGGGGCAGGGTCTTGTACGAGCAGTACTTC; CDR3 protein: CASRGRVLYEQYF
clone size: .; J gene: TRBJ2-5; V gene: TRBV10-3; D gene: TRBD2; CDR3 DNA: TGTGCCATCAGTGCGGGAGGGGCCCAAGAGACCCAGTACTTC; CDR3 protein: CAISAGGAQETQYF
clone size: .; J gene: TRBJ2-6; V gene: TRBV9; D gene: .; CDR3 DNA: TGTGCCAGCAGCGTAGGAGGCTCTGGGGCCAACGTCCTGACTTTC; CDR3 protein: CASSVGGSGANVLTF
clone size: few; J gene: TRBJ2-7; V gene: TRBV7-9; D gene: TRBD1; CDR3 DNA: TGTTCCGCCACGGGGACGACAGGGACCCACTTC; CDR3 protein: CSATGTTGTHF
clone size: few; J gene: TRBJ1-3; V gene: TRBV19; D gene: TRBD1; CDR3 DNA: TGTGCCAGTAGTAAGTCCGGGACAGGGTCCGGAAACACCATATATTTT; CDR3 protein: CASSKSGTGSGNTIYF
clone size: .; J gene: TRBJ2-2; V gene: TRBV19; D gene: .; CDR3 DNA: TGTGCCAGTAGTATACCATGGCTAGCCACCCCCGGGGAGCTGTTTTTT; CDR3 protein: CASSIPWLATPGELFF
clone size: once; J gene: TRBJ2-1; V gene: TRBV9; D gene: .; CDR3 DNA: TGTGCCAGCAGCGTAGAGGGGGAGGGTGGCAATGAGCAGTTCTTC; CDR3 protein: CASSVEGEGGNEQFF
clone size: .; J gene: TRBJ2-7; V gene: TRBV7-9; D gene: TRBD2; CDR3 DNA: TGTGCCAGCGGCCTTGGACTAGCGGGTGACACCCCCTACGAGCAGTACTTC; CDR3 protein: CASGLGLAGDTPYEQYF
clone size: .; J gene: TRBJ2-3; V gene: TRBV30; D gene: TRBD2; CDR3 DNA: TGTGCCTGGAATAGCGGGAGGTCATTCGATACGCAGTATTTT; CDR3 protein: CAWNSGRSFDTQYF
clone size: once; J gene: TRBJ2-2; V gene: TRBV15; D gene: .; CDR3 DNA: TGTGCCACCCGGTCGTCCCTCAACACCGGGGAGCTGTTTTTT; CDR3 protein: CATRSSLNTGELFF
clone size: once; J gene: TRBJ2-7; V gene: TRBV4-1; D gene: .; CDR3 DNA: TGCGCCAGCAGCCTCAGCGGGTGGGATCCCTACGAGCAGTACTTC; CDR3 protein: CASSLSGWDPYEQYF
clone size: .; J gene: TRBJ1-1; V gene: TRBV7-6; D gene: TRBD1; CDR3 DNA: TGTGCCAGCAGCCTAGAGGACAGGGGGAGCACTGAAGCTTTCTTT; CDR3 protein: CASSLEDRGSTEAFF
clone size: few; J gene: TRBJ1-5; V gene: TRBV30; D gene: .; CDR3 DNA: TGTGCCTGCGGGGGGTTGGGGCAGCCCCAGCATTTT; CDR3 protein: CACGGLGQPQHF
clone size: .; J gene: TRBJ1-3; V gene: TRBV6-1; D gene: .; CDR3 DNA: TGTGCCAGCAGTGAAGGAAAGGGGACTCTTTACACCATATATTTT; CDR3 protein: CASSEGKGTLYTIYF
clone size: .; J gene: TRBJ2-1; V gene: TRBV5-1; D gene: .; CDR3 DNA: TGCGCCAGCAGCTTGGGAGCCACGCTTCTCTACAATGAGCAGTTCTTC; CDR3 protein: CASSLGATLLYNEQFF
clone size: once; J gene: TRBJ2-3; V gene: TRBV30; D gene: .; CDR3 DNA: TGTGCCTGGAGTTTTTCCGGGAGTCTCAATACGCAGTATTTT; CDR3 protein: CAWSFSGSLNTQYF
clone size: once; J gene: TRBJ2-5; V gene: TRBV19; D gene: .; CDR3 DNA: TGTGCCAGTAGTAATGAGTACAGAGTACAAGAGACCCAGTACTTC; CDR3 protein: CASSNEYRVQETQYF
clone size: once; J gene: TRBJ2-3; V gene: TRBV6-5; D gene: .; CDR3 DNA: TGTGCCAGCAGTTACGCGGGACCCTTCACAGATACGCAGTATTTT; CDR3 protein: CASSYAGPFTDTQYF
clone size: .; J gene: TRBJ2-7; V gene: TRBV4-3; D gene: TRBD2; CDR3 DNA: TGCGCCAGCAGCCAGGTAGCGGGAGGGCCTCACGAGCAGTACTTC; CDR3 protein: CASSQVAGGPHEQYF
clone size: .; J gene: TRBJ1-1; V gene: TRBV7-9; D gene: TRBD1; CDR3 DNA: TGTGCCAGCAGCTTAGACAGGGGGGCTGAAGCTTTCTTT; CDR3 protein: CASSLDRGAEAFF
clone size: .; J gene: TRBJ1-1; V gene: TRBV18; D gene: TRBD1; CDR3 DNA: TGTGCCAGCTCGCCTGGGGCAGGGGGTACTGAAGCTTTCTTT; CDR3 protein: CASSPGAGGTEAFF
clone size: .; J gene: TRBJ2-1; V gene: TRBV7-2; D gene: TRBD2; CDR3 DNA: TGTGCCAGCAGCCCCCAAAGCGGGAGGGTCTCCTACAATGAGCAGTTCTTC; CDR3 protein: CASSPQSGRVSYNEQFF
clone size: .; J gene: TRBJ1-1; V gene: TRBV19; D gene: TRBD1; CDR3 DNA: TGTGCCAGTAGTATAAGTCAGGGGGCAGAAGCTTTCTTT; CDR3 protein: CASSISQGAEAFF
clone size: once; J gene: TRBJ2-1; V gene: TRBV25-1; D gene: .; CDR3 DNA: TGTGCCAGCAGTCGTGACGGGTTGGGCAATGAGCAGTTCTTC; CDR3 protein: CASSRDGLGNEQFF
clone size: .; J gene: TRBJ2-7; V gene: TRBV13; D gene: TRBD1; CDR3 DNA: TGTGCCAGCAGCTTGCGAGACAGGGGCCACGAGCAGTACTTC; CDR3 protein: CASSLRDRGHEQYF
clone size: .; J gene: TRBJ1-4; V gene: TRBV5-6; D gene: TRBD1; CDR3 DNA: TGTGCCAGCAGCTTTACTCTCCGGGACAGGGGGGAAAAACTGTTTTTT; CDR3 protein: CASSFTLRDRGEKLFF
clone size: once; J gene: TRBJ2-3; V gene: TRBV7-2; D gene: .; CDR3 DNA: TGTGCCAGCAGCTTATGGGCGAGCGGGAGCACAGATACGCAGTATTTT; CDR3 protein: CASSLWASGSTDTQYF
clone size: .; J gene: TRBJ2-7; V gene: TRBV13; D gene: .; CDR3 DNA: TGTGCCAGCAGCTTAATGTCCAGGGGGGATCACGAGCAGTACTTC; CDR3 protein: CASSLMSRGDHEQYF
clone size: .; J gene: TRBJ2-1; V gene: TRBV11-3; D gene: TRBD1; CDR3 DNA: TGTGCCAGCAGCTCTGGACAGGGGCCTTACAATGAGCAGTTCTTC; CDR3 protein: CASSSGQGPYNEQFF